This entry lists 14 T cell receptor beta chains sequenced from one sample in a study of human T cells and chemical hapten exposure. TCRdb redid the calling of the RACE reads with MiXCR, one entry per CDR3 protein. The sample holds more than 250,000 distinct CDR3 sequences, around 7.3% seen once. Time point defined: pre-sensitization, week 0. Treatment indicated: therapeutic diphenylcyclopropenone sensitization with weekly scalp DPC. The specimen was whole blood, collected in connection with sensitization to the hapten diphenylcyclopropenone (DPC). The receptors come from a man between 18 and 29 years old with alopecia areata. Some clones in this sample may be carry-over from other donors' samples.

The rearrangement links TRBV7-2 to TRBJ1-1; D is possibly TRBD1 (6 bases). The ends were cut back, 1 base at V and 6 bases at J, with 15 bases in the middle. Germline CDR1 is SGHTA and CDR2 is FQGNSA. CDR3 length: 15 amino acids. This chain's CDR3 is CASSLVGASLAEAFF. CDR3 sequence (DNA): TGTGCCAGCAGCTTAGTGGGGGCCAGTCTCGCTGAAGCTTTCTTT.

This clonotype was seen a few times. V usage is TRBV28 and J usage is TRBJ2-1; no firm D call. Trimming took 3 bases from V and 4 from J, leaving 7 bases between them. The CDR3 spans 13 residues. Germline V CDR1 and CDR2: MDHEN, SYDVKM. The CDR3 bases are TGTGCCAGCAGTTTCAACGCATACAATGAGCAGTTCTTC. This gives the protein CASSFNAYNEQFF.

The V gene is TRBV2, the J gene TRBJ2-3; TRBD2 matches 8 bases. The germline V gene has CDR1 SNHLY and CDR2 FYNNEI. J was trimmed by 0 bases and V by 6 bases; bases with no gene match: 8. This CDR3 has 16 residues. CDR3 DNA: TGTGCCAGCAGCCGAACTAGCGGTTCGAGCACAGATACGCAGTATTTT. Translating it yields CASSRTSGSSTDTQYF.

The chain recombines TRBV2 with TRBJ1-4; unclear D gene. V was cut by 3 bases and J by 5 bases, with 22 bases left in between. CDR1 and CDR2 from the germline V gene are SNHLY and FYNNEI. The CDR3 runs to 18 residues. CDR3 sequence reads: CASSEQTFSAPANEKLFF. CDR3 coding DNA: TGTGCCAGCAGTGAGCAGACCTTTTCGGCCCCAGCCAATGAAAAACTGTTTTTT. The whole variable domain, remainder taken from reference TRBV2 and TRBJ1-4, is EPEVTQTPSHQVTQMGQEVILRCVPISNHLYFYWYRQILGQKVEFLVSFYNNEISEKSEIFDDQFSVERPDGSNFTLKIRSTKLEDSAMYFCASSEQTFSAPANEKLFFGSGTQLSVL.

The rearrangement joins TRBV20-1 to TRBJ2-3; a possible D gene is TRBD2 (6 bases). The germline gives CDR1 DFQATT, CDR2 SNEGSKA (reference sequence). Deletions cut 3 bases from V and 2 bases from J, with 21 bases between. This CDR3 has 17 amino acids. In DNA, the CDR3 is TGCAGTGCTAGGGTTGTCGGTGCGTCTAGCGTCACAGATACGCAGTATTTT. Translated, it gives CSARVVGASSVTDTQYF.

This clonotype came up once. The chain employs TRBV6-2 or TRBV6-3 and TRBJ2-5; D ambiguous. V gave up 0 bases and J gave up 5 bases, with 13 bases separating them. This CDR3 region has 15 residues. CDR1 MNHEY and CDR2 SVGEGT come from the germline V gene. The DNA of the CDR3 is TGTGCCAGCAGTTACTCGAGTCGGGTCCAGGAGACCCAGTACTTC. It encodes CASSYSSRVQETQYF.

The CDR3 DNA is TGTGCCAGCAGCGCAGGGCTGGGAGGAAACACCATATATTTT. Protein product: CASSAGLGGNTIYF. The chain combines TRBV12-3 or TRBV12-4 with TRBJ1-3, with D possibly matching TRBD1 (5 bases). CDR3 length: 14 amino acids. V was pared by 6 bases and J by 4 bases, with 13 bases between.

J is TRBJ2-7 and V is TRBV7-3, with D uncertain. CDR3 length equals 13 residues. V was cut by 2 bases and J by 3 bases, with 8 bases left in between. The germline gives CDR1 SGHTA, CDR2 FQGTGA. The CDR3 nucleotides read TGTGCCAGCAGCTTAGAGGCGGTCTACGAGCAGTACTTC. Translation gives CASSLEAVYEQYF.

The chain joins TRBV3-1 to TRBJ2-1; D unclear. Trimming removed 1 base from V and 0 bases from J, with 10 bases in between. The CDR3 sequence is 16 residues long. In germline, CDR1 is LGHDT, CDR2 YNNKEL (reference sequence). CDR3 residues: CASSQVDQSSYNEQFF. The CDR3, as DNA: TGTGCCAGCAGCCAAGTAGACCAAAGCTCCTACAATGAGCAGTTCTTC.

This chain connects TRBV21-1 to TRBJ2-5. TRBV21-1 is recorded as a pseudogene. The CDR3 runs to 15 residues. The CDR3 DNA sequence: TGTGCCAGCAGCGCGCACGTAGACACACAAGAGACCCAGTACTTC. Its translation: CASSAHVDTQETQYF.

This sequence joins TRBV9 and TRBJ2-7; D perhaps matches TRBD1 (5 bases). Deletions cut 4 bases from V and 5 bases from J, with 10 bases between. The CDR3 spans 12 residues. CDR1 is SGDLS and CDR2 is YYNGEE in the germline V gene. The CDR3 region has the DNA TGTGCCAGCAGCCCCCAGGGCCACGAGCAGTACTTC. This gives the protein CASSPQGHEQYF.

This clonotype was detected ten times or more. V usage is TRBV4-3 and J usage is TRBJ1-3; D not resolved. CDR1 and CDR2 from the germline V gene are LGHNA and YSLEER. V was cut by 4 bases and J by 0 bases, with 10 bases left in between. The CDR3 is 15 amino acids. DNA of the CDR3: TGCGCCAGCAGCCCCGGAACGGGCTCTGGAAACACCATATATTTT. Protein product: CASSPGTGSGNTIYF.

This chain joins TRBV29-1 and TRBJ2-2; 7 bases line up with TRBD1. The CDR3 is 16 residues long. Unmatched junction bases numbered 13, after V lost 4 bases and J lost 5 bases. The germline V gene encodes CDR1 SQVTM and CDR2 ANQGSEA. CDR3 sequence (DNA): TGCAGCGTTGGGGCGGGCAGGGGGTATCGTACCGGGGAGCTGTTTTTT. It specifies CSVGAGRGYRTGELFF.

In this sample, this clonotype turned up a few times. The chain links TRBV6-2 or TRBV6-3 to TRBJ1-2; TRBD1 matches at 7 bases. There are 14 residues in the CDR3. CDR1 and CDR2 from the germline V gene are MNHEY and SVGEGT. Trimming at V came to 6 bases and at J to 3 bases, leaving 7 bases not matched to a gene. Here the CDR3 DNA reads TGTGCCAGCAGGGGACGACAGGGCGACTATGGCTACACCTTC. This gives the protein CASRGRQGDYGYTF.